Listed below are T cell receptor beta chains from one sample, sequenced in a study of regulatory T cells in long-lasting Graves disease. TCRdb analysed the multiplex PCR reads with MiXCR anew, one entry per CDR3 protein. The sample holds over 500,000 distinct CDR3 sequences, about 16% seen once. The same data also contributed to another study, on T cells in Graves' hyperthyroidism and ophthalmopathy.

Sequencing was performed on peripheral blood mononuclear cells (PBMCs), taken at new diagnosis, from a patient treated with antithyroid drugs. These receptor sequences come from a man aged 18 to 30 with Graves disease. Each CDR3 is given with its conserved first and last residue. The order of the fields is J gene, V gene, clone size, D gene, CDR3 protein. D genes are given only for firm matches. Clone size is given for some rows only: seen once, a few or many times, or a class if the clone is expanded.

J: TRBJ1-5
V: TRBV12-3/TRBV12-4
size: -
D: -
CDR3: CASSWFGGLEQPQHF

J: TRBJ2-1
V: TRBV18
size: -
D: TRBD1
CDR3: CASSLSGQGAAEQFF

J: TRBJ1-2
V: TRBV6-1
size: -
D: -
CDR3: CASSPSGGGNYGYTF

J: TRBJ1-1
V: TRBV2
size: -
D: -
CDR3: CASSQGIAAEAFF

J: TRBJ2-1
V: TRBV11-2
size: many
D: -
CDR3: CASSTGGTVYNEQFF

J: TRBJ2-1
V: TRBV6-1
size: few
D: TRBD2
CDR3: CASSRLAGVGNEQFF

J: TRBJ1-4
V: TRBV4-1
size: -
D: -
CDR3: CASSQALSEKLFF

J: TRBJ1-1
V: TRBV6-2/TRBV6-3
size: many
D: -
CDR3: CASGAGPNTEAFF

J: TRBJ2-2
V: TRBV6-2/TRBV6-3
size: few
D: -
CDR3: CASTQQGGRNTGELFF

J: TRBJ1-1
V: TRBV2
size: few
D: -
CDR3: CARINTDNPNTEAFF

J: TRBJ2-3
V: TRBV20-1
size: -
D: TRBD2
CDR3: CSARPSGATDTQYF